These 13 T cell receptor beta chains were sequenced from one sample in a study of identical twins. Using its own MiXCR run on the 5' RACE reads, TCRdb lists one record per CDR3 protein. The table includes over 200,000 distinct CDR3 sequences, around 10% detected once. The specimen sequenced was memory (CD45RO+) T cells sorted from blood. These receptors originate from a woman aged 18 to 35 in good health.

The chain uses TRBV5-1 and TRBJ1-1; no reliable D call. Germline lookup yields CDR1 SGHRS and CDR2 YFSETQ. This CDR3 is 13 amino acids long. Trimming pared 1 base from V and 2 bases from J, leaving 6 bases between. CDR3 residues: CASSLSINTEAFF. DNA of the CDR3: TGCGCCAGCAGCTTGAGTATTAACACTGAAGCTTTCTTT.

The table lists this clonotype with a few counts. This sequence joins TRBV5-1 and TRBJ2-1; D is perhaps TRBD2 (6 bases). The V gene lost 5 bases and the J gene lost 6 bases, with 15 bases spanning the gap. CDR3 length equals 14 residues. Germline loops: CDR1 SGHRS, CDR2 YFSETQ. The CDR3 spells CASREPGLGNEQFF. DNA for the CDR3: TGCGCCAGCAGGGAACCGGGACTCGGCAATGAGCAGTTCTTC.

This clonotype was recorded a few times. This chain uses TRBV30 with TRBJ1-4; D is ambiguous. Germline loops: CDR1 GTSNPN, CDR2 SVGIG (reference sequence). This CDR3 is 13 amino acids long. The V and J ends lost 5 bases and 3 bases respectively, with 10 bases between them. CDR3 in DNA: TGTGCCTGGGCGGTTTCATCTAATGAAAAACTGTTTTTT. Its translation is CAWAVSSNEKLFF.

The J gene is TRBJ2-7, the V gene TRBV6-2 or TRBV6-3; 10 nucleotides agree with TRBD2. Germline V gives CDR1 MNHEY, CDR2 SVGEGT. With V trimmed by 6 bases and J by 5 bases, 10 bases remained unmatched. CDR3 length: 15 residues. CDR3 sequence reads: CASSVAGGTPNEQYF. In DNA form, the CDR3 reads TGTGCCAGCAGCGTAGCGGGAGGTACCCCCAACGAGCAGTACTTC.

This clonotype has a handful of counts. The rearrangement uses TRBV20-1 and TRBJ2-7; TRBD2 matches 7 bases. The germline V gene encodes CDR1 DFQATT and CDR2 SNEGSKA (reference sequence). The CDR3 totals 16 residues. The ends lost 5 bases at V and 4 bases at J; junction bases unmatched: 17. In nucleotides, the CDR3 is TGCAGTGCTGGCCGCGGAGGCGCGGGAGTACCATACGAGCAGTACTTC. It yields the protein CSAGRGGAGVPYEQYF.

The chain links TRBV21-1 to TRBJ2-5; TRBD1, the table's D call, lacks a check against the DNA. TRBV21-1 is labeled a pseudogene. CDR3 length equals 14 residues. CDR3 in DNA: TGTGCCAGCAGCAAGAGACAGGCACAAGAGACCCAGTACTTC. Protein sequence: CASSKRQAQETQYF.

This clonotype has more than one count but fewer than ten. The chain carries TRBV12-3 or TRBV12-4 and TRBJ1-1; 8 nucleotides match TRBD1. This CDR3 contains 15 residues. V lost 7 bases and J lost 5; bases outside the gene matches: 12. In DNA, the CDR3 is TGTGCCAGCACCTTTGAGGGCAGGGGGCATACTGAAGCTTTCTTT. Translated: CASTFEGRGHTEAFF.

This clonotype has more than one count but fewer than ten. The J gene is TRBJ2-2, the V gene TRBV9; 8 positions agree with TRBD2. The CDR3 loop spans 16 amino acids. V was pared by 6 bases and J by 2 bases, with 9 bases of the junction left unmatched. From germline, CDR1 is SGDLS and CDR2 YYNGEE. The CDR3 nucleotides read TGTGCCAGCAACACTTTCGTAGCGGGAAACACCGGGGAGCTGTTTTTT. This encodes CASNTFVAGNTGELFF. Drawing the rest from reference TRBV9 and TRBJ2-2, the complete variable domain is DSGVTQTPKHLITATGQRVTLRCSPRSGDLSVYWYQQSLDQGLQFLIQYYNGEERAKGNILERFSAQQFPDLHSELNLSSLELGDSALYFCASNTFVAGNTGELFFGEGSRLTVL.

The chain combines TRBV19 with TRBJ2-2, with 7 bases identical to TRBD2. Germline values: CDR1 LNHDA, CDR2 SQIVND (reference sequence). This CDR3 region has 14 residues. After removal of 6 bases from V and 5 bases from J, the junction contained 6 bases not matched to a gene. CDR3 DNA sequence: TGTGCCAGTAGGACCCGGGGACTAACCGGGGAGCTGTTTTTT. Protein: CASRTRGLTGELFF.

This clonotype has only a few counts. The V and J genes are TRBV5-6 and TRBJ1-1; no definite D call. Trimming took 2 bases from V and 2 from J, leaving 10 bases between them. Germline CDR1 is SGHDT and CDR2 is YYEEEE. The CDR3 runs 14 residues. The CDR3 DNA sequence: TGTGCCAGCAGCTTTGAGAGGCTCAACACTGAAGCTTTCTTT. This gives the protein CASSFERLNTEAFF.

This clonotype was counted a few times. This chain joins TRBV19 and TRBJ2-2; the match to TRBD1 covers 10 bases. CDR1 LNHDA and CDR2 SQIVND come from the germline V gene (reference sequence). The CDR3 loop spans 14 amino acids. Germline trimming cut 7 bases from V and 6 bases from J; bases unmatched to any gene: 5. CDR3 amino acids: CASNDRGPAGELFF. DNA of the CDR3: TGTGCCAGTAATGACAGGGGGCCCGCCGGGGAGCTGTTTTTT.

Comments on this clonotype: At one of its ends the junction is not consistent with the germline gene, which may arise from a read error. The CDR3 nucleotides are TGCAGCGCTAGTAAGCAGCGGGGGAGTCTAAGCACCGGGGAGCTGTTTTTT. This translates into CSASKQRGSLSTGELFF. The J gene is TRBJ2-2, the V gene TRBV20-1; TRBD2 aligns across 8 bases. CDR1 and CDR2 from the germline V gene are DFQATT and SNEGSKA (reference sequence). The CDR3 has 17 amino acids.

The J gene is TRBJ2-3, the V gene TRBV5-1; no clear D. Germline CDR1 reads SGHRS; CDR2 reads YFSETQ. Trimming stripped 6 bases from V and 0 bases from J, with 11 bases between. The CDR3 is 14 amino acids. CDR3 sequence (DNA): TGCGCCAGCAACTCTAACCCTAGCACAGATACGCAGTATTTT. Translated, it gives CASNSNPSTDTQYF.